The rows below give T cell receptor beta chains drawn from one sample of a study of control samples from healthy donors and cancer patients. TCRdb's table, derived via immunoSEQ multiplex PCR, lists solely in-frame clones and lacks some. The sample lists about 97,000 clones, 92% occurring once. The sequencing sample was made of blood. All receptors come from a woman aged 18-35 years in good health. Each CDR3 is given with its conserved first and last residue. A D gene is named only where the DNA matches it firmly. Part of the rows lack a size; the others show once, few, many or a class for expanded clones.

abundance	v_gene	j_gene	d_gene	CDR3nt	CDR3aa
.	TRBV11-3	TRBJ2-7	.	TGTGCCAGCAGCTTGACGAGGGGGAGGGGGGCCTCCTACGAGCAGTACTTC	CASSLTRGRGASYEQYF
once	TRBV30	TRBJ1-1	.	TGTGCCTGGATACTCCGGGACACTGAAGCTTTCTTT	CAWILRDTEAFF
.	TRBV14	TRBJ1-1	.	TGTGCCAGCAGCCAAGATTTTCGCGGGAACACTGAAGCTTTCTTT	CASSQDFRGNTEAFF
.	TRBV18	TRBJ2-1	.	TGTGCCAGCTCACCCCAGACAGGGAGGCATGAGCAGTTCTTC	CASSPQTGRHEQFF
.	TRBV12-3/TRBV12-4	TRBJ1-2	.	TGTGCCAGCAGTTTGGGCAGCTATGGCTACACCTTC	CASSLGSYGYTF
.	TRBV29-1	TRBJ2-7	.	TGCAGCGTTGACGGGGCAGGCCCCTCCTACGAGCAGTACTTC	CSVDGAGPSYEQYF
.	TRBV5-4	TRBJ1-1	.	TGTGCCAGCAGCTTGACGGCGAACACTGAAGCTTTCTTT	CASSLTANTEAFF
.	TRBV19	TRBJ1-5	.	TGTGCCAGCTGGACATTAGATAGCAATCAGCCCCAGCATTTT	CASWTLDSNQPQHF
.	TRBV5-1	TRBJ2-7	TRBD1	TGCGCCAGCAGCTTCCGGGACAGGGGGTCCGAGCAGTACTTC	CASSFRDRGSEQYF
few	TRBV6-5	TRBJ2-7	.	TGTGCCAGCAGTTTCGCAGATCGCTCCTACGAGCAGTACTTC	CASSFADRSYEQYF
few	TRBV24-1	TRBJ1-5	TRBD1	TGTGCCACCAGTGATTGGAGACAGGGGCATCAGCCCCAGCATTTT	CATSDWRQGHQPQHF
.	TRBV27	TRBJ1-1	.	TGTGCCAGCAGTTTAACGGCGGGCGGGAACACTGAAGCTTTCTTT	CASSLTAGGNTEAFF
.	TRBV7-3	TRBJ2-5	.	TGTGCCAGCAGCCTGGGGGGAGTCACGGAGACCCAGTACTTC	CASSLGGVTETQYF
.	TRBV4-3	TRBJ2-2	TRBD2	TGCGCCAGCAGCCGAAAGCAATTAACTAGCGGGAACACCGGGGAGCTGTTTTTT	CASSRKQLTSGNTGELFF
.	TRBV18	TRBJ2-5	.	TGTGCCAGCTCACGGGGCGAAGAGACCCAGTACTTC	CASSRGEETQYF
.	TRBV6-6	TRBJ1-1	.	TGTGCCAGCAGTTTCAGTGACACTGAAGCTTTCTTT	CASSFSDTEAFF
.	TRBV7-2	TRBJ2-2	.	TGTGCCAGCAGCTTCATGAGGTCCGGGGAGCTGTTTTTT	CASSFMRSGELFF
.	TRBV4-2	TRBJ2-5	.	TGTGCCAGCAGCCCTACGGGGGCAATAGGGGAGACCCAGTACTTC	CASSPTGAIGETQYF
.	TRBV3-1/TRBV3-2	TRBJ1-5	.	TGTGCCAGCAGCCAAACATCCGGACAGCCGAAATATAGCAATCAGCCCCAGCATTTT	CASSQTSGQPKYSNQPQHF
.	TRBV3-1/TRBV3-2	TRBJ2-1	.	TGTGCCAGCAGCCAAGTGCCTAGCAGAGACAATGAGCAGTTCTTC	CASSQVPSRDNEQFF
.	TRBV4-3	TRBJ1-1	.	TGCGCCAGCAGCCAAGACCAATGGGGTCTCGGCACTGAAGCTTTCTTT	CASSQDQWGLGTEAFF
.	TRBV7-2	TRBJ2-5	.	TGTGCCAGCAGCTTGAAGCGAACGGAGACCCAGTACTTC	CASSLKRTETQYF
.	TRBV28	TRBJ1-6	.	TGTGCCAGCAGTTTATCCCCGAGGGATTCACCCCTCCACTTT	CASSLSPRDSPLHF
.	TRBV19	TRBJ2-3	.	TGTGCCAGTACTGCGACTTCCACCACAGATACGCAGTATTTT	CASTATSTTDTQYF
once	TRBV24-1	TRBJ1-6	.	TGTGCCACGCAGTCCCGGGATCATAATTCACCCCTCCACTTT	CATQSRDHNSPLHF
few	TRBV10-1	TRBJ2-7	TRBD2	TGCGCCAGCAGCCGCGGGAGGGCCTACGAGCAGTACTTC	CASSRGRAYEQYF
.	TRBV19	TRBJ1-3	TRBD1	TGTGCCAGTAGTATTCGGGGACAGGGGTTGGGAAACACCATATATTTT	CASSIRGQGLGNTIYF
.	TRBV5-1	TRBJ1-1	.	TGCGCCAGCAGCTCCCAGGGATTTGACACTGAAGCTTTCTTT	CASSSQGFDTEAFF
.	TRBV15	TRBJ1-1	.	TGTGCCACCAGCAGAGAAGGAGAGGAGGGAGCTTTCTTT	CATSREGEEGAFF
.	TRBV19	TRBJ1-1	.	TGTGCCAGTAGCCGGGGGTCCTCGAACACTGAAGCTTTCTTT	CASSRGSSNTEAFF
.	TRBV2	TRBJ2-4	TRBD1	TGTGCCAGCAGGGGGACAGCCATTCAGTACTTC	CASRGTAIQYF
.	TRBV24-1	TRBJ1-2	TRBD1	TGTGCCACCAGTGATTTAGTCCCAGGGGGCTTCTATGGCTACACCTTC	CATSDLVPGGFYGYTF
.	TRBV7-2	TRBJ2-5	.	TGTGCCAGCAGCTTAGCGCTGTCACCTGGCCAAGAGACCCAGTACTTC	CASSLALSPGQETQYF
.	TRBV19	TRBJ1-1	.	TGTGCCAGTAGTAGTCCCGGGAACACTGAAGCTTTCTTT	CASSSPGNTEAFF
.	TRBV5-5	TRBJ2-5	.	TGTGCCAGCAGACGGAGAGGAGAAGTCTTCCAAGAGACCCAGTACTTC	CASRRRGEVFQETQYF
.	TRBV28	TRBJ2-3	.	TGTGCCAGCAGTTCTACTACGGATACGCAGTATTTT	CASSSTTDTQYF
once	TRBV19	TRBJ2-3	.	TGTGCCAGTAGTCCCCGAGGGGCTATAGATACGCAGTATTTT	CASSPRGAIDTQYF
.	TRBV6-1	TRBJ2-7	TRBD1	TGTGCCAGCAGTGAGCTCACCGGGACAGGGGGCAGCGAGCAGTACTTC	CASSELTGTGGSEQYF
.	TRBV10-1	TRBJ1-4	.	TGCGCCAGCCCACAGAGCGCAACTAATGAAAAACTGTTTTTT	CASPQSATNEKLFF
.	TRBV5-6	TRBJ2-1	TRBD1	TGTGCCAGCAGCTGGGGACAGGGGGTGAATGAGCAGTTCTTC	CASSWGQGVNEQFF
.	TRBV4-1	TRBJ2-5	.	TGCGCCAGCAGCCAAGTAGAGACTTCGGAGACCCAGTACTTC	CASSQVETSETQYF
.	TRBV6-6	TRBJ1-1	.	TGTGCCAGCAGGTCGACAGGAAACACTGAAGCTTTCTTT	CASRSTGNTEAFF
.	TRBV3-1/TRBV3-2	TRBJ2-7	TRBD2	TGTGCCAGCAGCCAACCCCTCGGACTAGTCGCCGGGGTAGGCGAGCAGTACTTC	CASSQPLGLVAGVGEQYF
.	TRBV3-1/TRBV3-2	TRBJ2-5	.	TGTGCCAGCAGCCAAGATTTGGCGGCCCAAGAGACCCAGTACTTC	CASSQDLAAQETQYF
.	TRBV3-1/TRBV3-2	TRBJ2-1	TRBD2	TGTGCCTCCGGGACTAGCGGACCCAATGAGCAGTTCTTC	CASGTSGPNEQFF
.	TRBV7-2	TRBJ1-5	.	TGTGCCAGCAGGTATCAGGGGAATAGCAATCAGCCCCAGCATTTT	CASRYQGNSNQPQHF
.	TRBV2	TRBJ1-4	.	TGTGCCAGCAGTGAAGCAGGGACGGCGAATGAAAAACTGTTTTTT	CASSEAGTANEKLFF
.	TRBV25-1	TRBJ1-6	TRBD1	TGTGCCAGCAGTGAATATTTAGGGGGCGCAGGAAATTCACCCCTCCACTTT	CASSEYLGGAGNSPLHF
.	TRBV28	TRBJ1-1	.	TGTGCCAGCACCATCGATGGAAAAGAAGCTTTCTTT	CASTIDGKEAFF